These 4 T cell receptor beta chains share one sample of origin, sequenced in a study of blood T cell repertoires in COVID-19 (TCRdb year 2020). Receptor amplification or capture employed the immunoSEQ multiplex PCR assay. The table was pulled from immuneACCESS by TCRdb, which kept in-frame rearrangements only. Such tables lose some clones; where checked, under half of the loss comes from unresolved V genes, and the rest has no known cause. The sample table lists 95,000 to 110,000 clones, about 89% of them with a count of one. The top ten clonotypes cover 15% of the sample. Source material: peripheral blood. The source of these receptors is a man aged 45-60 years with acute or convalescent COVID-19.

This rearrangement joins TRBV4-1 to TRBJ1-5; no reliable D call. The CDR3 sequence is 15 residues long. Trimming took off 2 bases at V and 0 bases at J, with 8 bases between the two ends. CDR1 and CDR2 (germline): MGHRA, YSYEKL. DNA for the CDR3: TGCGCCAGCAGCCAAAAGGACTTTAGCAATCAGCCCCAGCATTTT. Residues: CASSQKDFSNQPQHF.

In its sample, this clone was seen a few times. The rearrangement uses TRBV5-4 and TRBJ2-2, with D tentatively TRBD2 (5 bases). The CDR3 is 13 amino acids. Per the germline V gene, CDR1 is SGHNT and CDR2 is YYREEE (reference sequence). V was shortened by 2 bases and J by 4 bases, with 6 bases between the two germline ends. The CDR3 coding sequence is TGTGCCAGCAGCTTTCGGGGCACCGGGGAGCTGTTTTTT. Its protein product is CASSFRGTGELFF.

The rearrangement links TRBV5-8 to TRBJ2-1; D may be TRBD1 (5 bases). The CDR3 extends over 15 amino acids. Germline-derived CDR1 and CDR2 are SGHTS and YDEGEE. V was shortened by 0 bases and J by 5 bases, with 12 bases between the two germline ends. The CDR3 sequence: CASSLARVQNNEQFF. The CDR3 DNA follows: TGTGCCAGCAGCTTGGCCAGGGTACAGAACAATGAGCAGTTCTTC.

This clone has only one observation. The chain couples TRBV5-5 to TRBJ1-6, with D tentatively TRBD1 (6 bases). Germline V lookup: CDR1 SGHKS, CDR2 YYEKEE (reference sequence). The CDR3 extends over 14 amino acids. V lost 5 bases and J lost 8, with 14 bases in between. The CDR3 DNA is TGTGCCAGCAGGTTCTCCAGGGGAGATTCACCCCTCCACTTT. Protein product: CASRFSRGDSPLHF.